The next 16 T cell receptor beta chains were all read from a single sample in a study of OX40 agonist ivuxolimab in advanced cancers. Data came from immunoSEQ multiplex PCR; TCRdb stores just in-frame clones and leaves some out. This table has tens of thousands of clones, about 87% appearing once. Material: CD4+ or CD8+ T cells sorted from blood, obtained in a trial of the OX40 agonist ivuxolimab. The source is an adult with an advanced solid tumor such as melanoma, head and neck, liver or kidney cancer.

V is TRBV7-8 and J is TRBJ2-7, with 11 bases identical to TRBD1. V was pared by 4 bases and J by 6 bases, with 8 bases of the junction left unmatched. The CDR3 length is 15 residues. Per the germline V gene, CDR1 is SGHVS and CDR2 is FQNEAQ. CDR3 DNA sequence: TGTGCCAGCAGCTCCCGGGACAGGGGGTACGGCGAGCAGTACTTC. This codes for CASSSRDRGYGEQYF.

This sequence joins TRBV6-6 and TRBJ2-5, with D perhaps matching TRBD1 (6 bases). The J call may be incorrect, as the DNA end agrees better with TRBJ2-7. Germline CDR1 reads MNHNY; CDR2 reads SVGAGI (reference sequence). The CDR3 loop spans 13 amino acids. This CDR3 is CASSSQGSYEQYF. In DNA, the CDR3 is TGTGCCAGCAGCTCACAGGGATCCTACGAGCAGTACTTC.

J is TRBJ2-3 and V is TRBV4-1; 9 bases match TRBD1. This CDR3 has 17 residues. Looked up from germline, CDR1 is MGHRA and CDR2 is YSYEKL. J gave up 4 bases and V 2 bases, and 10 bases lay outside the gene matches. CDR3 region: CASSQMDRGRSPDTQYF. The CDR3 nucleotides read TGCGCCAGCAGCCAAATGGACAGGGGCCGGTCGCCAGATACGCAGTATTTT.

V is TRBV11-2 and J is TRBJ1-2, with D possibly matching TRBD1 (5 bases). CDR1 SGHAT and CDR2 FQNNGV come from the germline V gene. V dropped 4 bases and J dropped 2 bases, with 17 bases sitting between them. This CDR3 is built from 16 residues. DNA of the CDR3: TGTGCCAGCAGCTCTACATCGGGACTGAAAAACTATGGCTACACCTTC. Its protein is CASSSTSGLKNYGYTF.

The chain carries TRBV28 and TRBJ2-7; unclear D gene. The CDR3 has 14 amino acids. Germline V gene sequence: CDR1 MDHEN, CDR2 SYDVKM. Between the trimmed V and J ends, which lost 2 bases and 0 bases, there was a span of 8 bases. The CDR3 region is CASSLKWGSYEQYF. The DNA of the CDR3 is TGTGCCAGCAGTTTAAAGTGGGGCTCCTACGAGCAGTACTTC.

The CDR3 sequence is CASSQVRGNEQFF. The CDR3, as DNA: TGTGCCAGCAGCCAAGTGAGGGGGAATGAGCAGTTCTTC. This chain links TRBV14 with TRBJ2-1, with a weak D call TRBD1 (6 bases). Germline CDR1 is SGHDN and CDR2 is FVKESK. The V end was cut by 1 base, the J end by 7 bases, with 8 bases between. The CDR3 is 13 residues long.

This chain uses TRBV7-9 with TRBJ1-1; possibly TRBD1 for D (5 bases). V was pared by 5 bases and J by 10 bases, with 20 bases between. The V gene's germline CDR1 is SEHNR and CDR2 FQNEAQ (reference sequence). This CDR3 is built from 14 residues. CDR3 residues: CASSPGIRAQGAFF. In nucleotides, the CDR3 is TGTGCCAGCAGCCCAGGCATCAGGGCTCAGGGAGCTTTCTTT.

The gene calls are TRBV11-2 and TRBJ2-1; D is uncertain. The germline gives CDR1 SGHAT, CDR2 FQNNGV. V lost 11 bases and J 2 bases, leaving 16 bases between the germline ends. The CDR3 sequence is 14 residues long. Here the CDR3 reads CACTWRYAYNEQFF. The CDR3 DNA reads as TGTGCCTGTACGTGGCGGTACGCCTACAATGAGCAGTTCTTC.

This clone has just a few counts. V and J are TRBV4-1 and TRBJ1-1; no firm D call. The germline V gene has CDR1 MGHRA and CDR2 YSYEKL. Between the trimmed V and J ends, which lost 1 base and 7 bases, there was a span of 10 bases. The CDR3 consists of 13 residues. The CDR3 reads CASSQGPAGEAFF. The CDR3 coding sequence is TGCGCCAGCAGCCAAGGACCGGCAGGTGAAGCTTTCTTT.

The chain uses TRBV5-6 and TRBJ1-1, with D uncertain. The CDR3 spans 14 residues. V was trimmed by 3 bases and J by 5 bases, leaving 14 bases between them. Germline values: CDR1 SGHDT, CDR2 YYEEEE. Here the CDR3 DNA reads TGTGCCAGCAGCTCCAAAGGAGAATGGACTGAAGCTTTCTTT. It codes for CASSSKGEWTEAFF.

The V gene is TRBV7-2, the J gene TRBJ1-6; D gene uncertain. V was clipped by 5 bases and J by 10 bases, with 12 bases between them. CDR1 is SGHTA and CDR2 is FQGNSA in the germline V gene. The CDR3 has 13 amino acids. The CDR3 DNA is TGTGCCAGCAGCCCAAGGATAGGATCACCCCTCCACTTT. This encodes CASSPRIGSPLHF.

This chain uses TRBV5-4 with TRBJ2-7; D may match TRBD1 or TRBD2 (5 bases each). The CDR3 length is 16 residues. Per germline, CDR1 SGHNT and CDR2 YYREEE (reference sequence). V was pared by 0 bases and J by 0 bases, with 13 bases between. The CDR3 is CASSLVGAGLSYEQYF. CDR3 DNA sequence: TGTGCCAGCAGCTTGGTTGGGGCAGGACTCTCCTACGAGCAGTACTTC. Combining the CDR3 with reference TRBV5-4 and TRBJ2-7 gives the whole variable domain ETGVTQSPTHLIKTRGQQVTLRCSSQSGHNTVSWYQQALGQGPQFIFQYYREEENGRGNFPPRFSGLQFPNYSSELNVNALELDDSALYLCASSLVGAGLSYEQYFGPGTRLTVT.

This clone is a singleton in its sample. The J gene is TRBJ1-4, the V gene TRBV5-1, with a weak D call TRBD1 (6 bases). V lost 6 bases to trimming and J lost 5 bases, with 26 bases between them. This CDR3 region has 18 residues. CDR1 SGHRS and CDR2 YFSETQ come from the germline V gene. CDR3 DNA sequence: TGCGCCAGCAAGCCTGCATGGGACATGGGTTTAAGAAATGAAAAACTGTTTTTT. Translation gives CASKPAWDMGLRNEKLFF.

This chain uses TRBV28 with TRBJ2-1; 12 positions agree with TRBD2. Trimming at V came to 4 bases and at J to 5 bases, leaving 6 bases not matched to a gene. The length of the CDR3 is 16 residues. Germline V gives CDR1 MDHEN, CDR2 SYDVKM. The CDR3 bases are TGTGCCAGCAGTTCGACTAGCGGGAGATTCCACAATGAGCAGTTCTTC. Residues: CASSSTSGRFHNEQFF. Full variable domain (missing parts from reference TRBV28 and TRBJ2-1): DVKVTQSSRYLVKRTGEKVFLECVQDMDHENMFWYRQDPGLGLRLIYFSYDVKMKEKGDIPEGYSVSREKKERFSLILESASTNQTSMYLCASSSTSGRFHNEQFFGPGTRLTVL.

This clone showed up just once. This chain joins TRBV6-5 and TRBJ1-1; D is uncertain. The V gene's germline CDR1 is MNHEY and CDR2 SVGAGI. V was clipped by 7 bases and J by 2 bases, with 11 bases between them. The CDR3 covers 13 residues. CDR3 sequence: CASMPRGNTEAFF. Here the CDR3 DNA reads TGTGCCAGCATGCCACGAGGAAACACTGAAGCTTTCTTT.

The gene calls are TRBV7-9 and TRBJ1-3, with D uncertain. Germline-derived CDR1 and CDR2 are SEHNR and FQNEAQ (reference sequence). The CDR3 loop spans 17 amino acids. The ends were cut back, 5 bases at V and 0 bases at J, with 17 bases in the middle. The CDR3 loop reads CASSPRPLLHSGNTIYF. CDR3 bases: TGTGCCAGCAGCCCCAGACCACTCCTTCACTCTGGAAACACCATATATTTT.